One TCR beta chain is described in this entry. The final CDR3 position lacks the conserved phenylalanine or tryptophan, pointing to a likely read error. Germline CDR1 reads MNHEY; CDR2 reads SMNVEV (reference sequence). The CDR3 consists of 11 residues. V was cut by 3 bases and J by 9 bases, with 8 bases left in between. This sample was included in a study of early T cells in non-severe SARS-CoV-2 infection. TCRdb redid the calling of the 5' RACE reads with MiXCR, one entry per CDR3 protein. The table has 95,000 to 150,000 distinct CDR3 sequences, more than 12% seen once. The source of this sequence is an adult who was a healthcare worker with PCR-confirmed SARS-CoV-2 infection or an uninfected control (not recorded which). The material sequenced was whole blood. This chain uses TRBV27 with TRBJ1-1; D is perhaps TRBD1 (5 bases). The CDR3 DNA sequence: TGTGCCAGCAGTTTCGAGGGGAAAGCTTTCCTT. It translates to CASSFEGKAFL.